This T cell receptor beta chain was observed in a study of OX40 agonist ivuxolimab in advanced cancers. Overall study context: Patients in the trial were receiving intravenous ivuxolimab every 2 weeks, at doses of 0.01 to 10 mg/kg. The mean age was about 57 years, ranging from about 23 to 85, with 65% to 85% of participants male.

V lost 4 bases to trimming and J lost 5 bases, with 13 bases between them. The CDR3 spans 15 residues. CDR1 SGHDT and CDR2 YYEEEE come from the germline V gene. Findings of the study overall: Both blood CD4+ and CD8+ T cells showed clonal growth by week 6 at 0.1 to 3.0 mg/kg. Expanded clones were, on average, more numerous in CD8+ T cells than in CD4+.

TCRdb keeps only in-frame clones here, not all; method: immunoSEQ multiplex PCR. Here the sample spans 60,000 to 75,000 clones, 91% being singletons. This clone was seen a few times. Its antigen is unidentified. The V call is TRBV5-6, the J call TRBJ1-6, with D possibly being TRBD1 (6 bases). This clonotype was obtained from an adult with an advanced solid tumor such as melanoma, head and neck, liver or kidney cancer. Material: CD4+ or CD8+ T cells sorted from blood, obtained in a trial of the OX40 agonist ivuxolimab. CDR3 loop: CASSTAGTHNSPLHF. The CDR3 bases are TGTGCCAGCAGCACCGCCGGGACACATAATTCACCCCTCCACTTT. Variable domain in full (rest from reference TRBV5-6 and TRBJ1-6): DAGVTQSPTHLIKTRGQQVTLRCSPKSGHDTVSWYQQALGQGPQFIFQYYEEEERQRGNFPDRFSGHQFPNYSSELNVNALLLGDSALYLCASSTAGTHNSPLHFGNGTRLTVT.